These 14 T cell receptor beta chains share one sample of origin, sequenced in a study of blood T cell repertoires in COVID-19. Profiling relied on immunoSEQ multiplex PCR, and the TCRdb table lists in-frame clones only, not all of them. The repertoire holds 150,000 or so clones, with under 85% as singletons. Source material: peripheral blood. The receptors shown here come from a man aged 55 to 69 with COVID-19, enrolled during active disease.

The chain joins TRBV21-1 to TRBJ2-1; the D call TRBD1 from the table was never checked on the DNA. TRBV21-1 is a pseudogene segment. The CDR3 runs to 14 residues. The CDR3 nucleotides read TGTGCCAGCAAGGGGGACCTGAATGACAATGAGCAGTTCTTC. Encoded protein: CASKGDLNDNEQFF.

J is TRBJ2-2 and V is TRBV10-3; 8 bases are a match to TRBD1. The ends lost 8 bases at V and 4 bases at J; junction bases unmatched: 9. Looked up from germline, CDR1 is ENHRY and CDR2 is SYGVKD. This CDR3 contains 15 residues. CDR3 sequence reads: CAIGKDRDVTGELFF. DNA of the CDR3: TGTGCCATCGGCAAGGACAGGGATGTCACCGGGGAGCTGTTTTTT.

A single count supports this clone. The genes are TRBV7-8 and TRBJ2-3; 8 bases map to TRBD1. CDR1 SGHVS and CDR2 FQNEAQ come from the germline V gene. With 3 bases clipped from V and 1 base from J, the junction kept 6 bases outside the gene matches. CDR3 length: 16 amino acids. This chain's CDR3 is CASSFSGGQGTDTQYF. The CDR3 DNA reads as TGTGCCAGCAGCTTCTCAGGGGGACAGGGCACAGATACGCAGTATTTT.

The J gene is TRBJ1-2, the V gene TRBV11-3; 8 nucleotides line up with TRBD1. Germline V lookup: CDR1 SGHNT, CDR2 YENEEA. This CDR3 is 16 amino acids long. V lost 5 bases to trimming and J lost 7 bases; unmatched junction nucleotides: 15. This CDR3 is CASSLGQGRARPGYTF. Here the CDR3 DNA reads TGTGCCAGCAGCCTTGGACAGGGTCGCGCACGTCCTGGCTACACCTTC.

The chain joins TRBV12-3 or TRBV12-4 to TRBJ2-7, with D perhaps matching TRBD2 (5 bases). CDR3 size: 13 residues. The V end lost 3 bases, the J end lost 3 bases, and 9 bases lay between the germline ends. CDR3 sequence: CASSLDFFYEQYF. The CDR3 nucleotides are TGTGCCAGCAGTTTGGACTTCTTCTACGAGCAGTACTTC.

The rearrangement uses TRBV25-1 and TRBJ1-1; D not resolved. V lost 3 bases to trimming and J lost 5 bases, with 13 bases between them. Germline CDR1 is MGHDK and CDR2 is SYGVNS. This CDR3 is built from 14 residues. CDR3 sequence reads: CASSEGGPWTEAFF. CDR3 bases: TGTGCCAGCAGTGAGGGAGGGCCGTGGACTGAAGCTTTCTTT. Based on the CDR3 plus reference TRBV25-1 and TRBJ1-1, the full variable domain is EADIYQTPRYLVIGTGKKITLECSQTMGHDKMYWYQQDPGMELHLIHYSYGVNSTEKGDLSSESTVSRIRTEHFPLTLESARPSHTSQYLCASSEGGPWTEAFFGQGTRLTVV.

This chain uses TRBV4-2 with TRBJ1-5; 8 nucleotides line up with TRBD1. V shed 0 bases and J 9 bases; nucleotides not matched to a gene: 7. The CDR3 has 15 residues. CDR1 and CDR2 (germline): LGHNA, YNFKEQ. The CDR3, as DNA: TGTGCCAGCAGCCAAGAAGCACAGGGGGTCCGGCCCCAGCATTTT. Translation: CASSQEAQGVRPQHF.

The rearrangement uses TRBV6-2 or TRBV6-3 and TRBJ1-5; D gene unclear. The CDR3 extends over 14 amino acids. Per germline, CDR1 MNHEY and CDR2 SVGEGT. Between the trimmed V and J ends, which lost 5 bases and 0 bases, there was a span of 8 bases. CDR3 sequence: CASSGFGSNQPQHF. The CDR3 region has the DNA TGTGCCAGCAGTGGCTTTGGTAGCAATCAGCCCCAGCATTTT.

The J gene is TRBJ1-4, the V gene TRBV28, with D perhaps matching TRBD1 (5 bases). The CDR3 has 15 residues. The ends were cut back, 5 bases at V and 5 bases at J, with 15 bases in the middle. Germline CDR1 and CDR2: MDHEN and SYDVKM. The CDR3 sequence: CASSTGTVKNEKLFF. The CDR3, as DNA: TGTGCCAGCAGTACCGGGACTGTTAAAAATGAAAAACTGTTTTTT.

This chain links TRBV9 with TRBJ1-3; D is unclear. The V end lost 7 bases, the J end lost 0 bases, and 14 bases lay between the germline ends. This CDR3 comprises 15 residues. Per the germline V gene, CDR1 is SGDLS and CDR2 is YYNGEE. The CDR3 bases are TGTGCCAGCGATCCGGGAGGAGTCTCTGGAAACACCATATATTTT. It is translated as CASDPGGVSGNTIYF.

DNA for the CDR3: TGTGCCAGCAGCGAGCCGGGACTAGCGGGATTTGAGCAGTTCTTC. This encodes CASSEPGLAGFEQFF. The V gene is TRBV7-9, the J gene TRBJ2-1; 13 nucleotides match TRBD2. J was trimmed by 9 bases and V by 5 bases; bases with no gene match: 7. The CDR3 is 15 residues long. Germline V lookup: CDR1 SEHNR, CDR2 FQNEAQ (reference sequence).

The DNA of the CDR3 is TGTGCCAGCAGACCGGGACAAACTCCCGATGAAGCTTTCTTT. It is translated as CASRPGQTPDEAFF. This chain connects TRBV5-4 to TRBJ1-1, with D possibly matching TRBD1 (6 bases). CDR3 length: 14 amino acids. V lost 5 bases and J lost 7, with 18 bases in between. The V gene's germline CDR1 is SGHNT and CDR2 YYREEE (reference sequence). The variable domain in full, with the rest retrieved from reference TRBV5-4 and TRBJ1-1, is ETGVTQSPTHLIKTRGQQVTLRCSSQSGHNTVSWYQQALGQGPQFIFQYYREEENGRGNFPPRFSGLQFPNYSSELNVNALELDDSALYLCASRPGQTPDEAFFGQGTRLTVV.

This clone was counted a few times. V usage is TRBV7-2 and J usage is TRBJ2-7; D might be TRBD2 (5 bases). V was clipped by 3 bases and J by 2 bases, with 8 bases between them. There are 13 residues in the CDR3. CDR1 is SGHTA and CDR2 is FQGNSA in the germline V gene. The CDR3 is CASSFSGTYEQYF. The DNA for the CDR3 is TGTGCCAGCAGCTTCAGCGGTACCTACGAGCAGTACTTC.

This chain links TRBV2 with TRBJ2-5, with 9 bases matching TRBD1. CDR1 and CDR2 from the germline V gene are SNHLY and FYNNEI. The CDR3 has 15 residues. V lost 1 base to trimming and J lost 3 bases; unmatched junction nucleotides: 3. The CDR3 nucleotides are TGTGCCAGCAGTGAAGACAGGGGGCGGGAAGAGACCCAGTACTTC. Its translation: CASSEDRGREETQYF.